This T cell receptor (beta chain) is drawn from a study of blood T cell repertoires in COVID-19. Turning to the study itself: Donors in the United States, Italy and Spain gave samples during acute or convalescent COVID-19. From T cells, B-cell-depleted T cells, or PBMCs came the material, which was cDNA or gDNA.

Authors' processing steps: It was from reference gene primer amplification that nucleated cell counts were estimated. Here immunoSEQ multiplex PCR was the method, and the copy in TCRdb shows in-frame clones only, minus some. V, J and clone size reflect that table, while D and trimming were determined from the DNA. The sample lists roughly 100,000 clones, more than 85% occurring once. Only a few counts were recorded for this clone. The CDR3 is 15 amino acids. Germline V gene sequence: CDR1 WSHSY, CDR2 SAAADI. Trimming cost V 9 bases and J 2 bases, with 20 bases left between them. Sequencing was done on a sample of peripheral blood. The rearrangement joins TRBV10-2 to TRBJ2-7; weak D call: TRBD2 (6 bases). This TCR came from a man younger than 35 with acute or convalescent COVID-19. In DNA, the CDR3 is TGCGCCAGTTCGGGGGTAGACCGTAGCACCTACGAGCAGTACTTC. Translating gives CASSGVDRSTYEQYF.